This T cell receptor (beta chain) was sequenced in a study of spatial heterogeneity in lung cancer. This CDR3 is 17 amino acids long. Germline V gene sequence: CDR1 MNHNS, CDR2 SASEGT. V shed 0 bases and J shed 8 bases, with 17 bases lying between them. TCRdb reprocessed the 5' RACE reads with MiXCR, giving one entry per CDR3 protein. The table includes 13,000 or so distinct CDR3 sequences, 2.5% to 3.5% detected once. This clonotype was observed many times. The antigen is not known. Study results and limitations: Tumors with more nonsynonymous mutations had more expanded intratumoral alpha and beta TCRs.

As for time point: sample taken at primary tumor resection. The chain combines TRBV6-1 with TRBJ1-6; possibly TRBD1 for D (6 bases). This specimen consisted of lung tumor tissue, obtained at surgery. The sequence was collected from a male donor with early-stage non-small cell lung cancer. This CDR3 reads CASSEALVGRGDSPLHF. CDR3 in DNA: TGTGCCAGCAGTGAAGCGCTGGTGGGCAGGGGTGATTCACCCCTCCACTTT.